This TCR beta chain originates from a study of T cells in localized non-small cell lung cancer. Libraries were prepared by immunoSEQ multiplex PCR; TCRdb keeps only in-frame clonotypes and omits some of them. The sample lists about 31,000 clones, 85% to 95% seen once, with about 0.73% in the top ten. General observations from the study: Appearances in adjacent lung were noted for a median approximately 52 of the top 100 tumor clones. Uninvolved nearby lung showed the greatest T cell clonality, exceeding that found in tumor. Elevated blood T cell density was associated with longer overall survival.

With respect to this clone: Its antigen is still unknown.

The V end was cut by 5 bases, the J end by 10 bases, with 15 bases between. Germline CDR1 reads MDHEN; CDR2 reads SYDVKM. This CDR3 has 14 residues. The rearrangement uses TRBV28 and TRBJ1-6, with D perhaps TRBD1 (5 bases). The sequence came from a woman between 35 and 75 years old with stage I lung adenocarcinoma. The sample in question was peripheral blood, obtained before any cancer treatment. CDR3 residues: CASSTQGSKSPLHF. CDR3 sequence (DNA): TGTGCCAGCAGTACCCAGGGTTCGAAGTCACCCCTCCACTTT.